The 9 T cell receptor beta chains presented below share a single source sample, sequenced in a study of CD8 T cells in ankylosing spondylitis (TCRdb year 2017). The library relied on 5' RACE. Sequenced using an Illumina HiSeq 2500. TCRdb handled the public reads itself, with Q25 trimming in fastp and clone calling in MiXCR, and kept productive beta chains. Merged by CDR3 protein, the rows form single entries marked with the most common genes and DNA. In this sample the table shows about 120,000 distinct CDR3 sequences, roughly 15% of which occur a single time. The ten largest clonotypes hold around 3% of the sample. Sequenced input: blood, either unsorted or a sorted T cell fraction (not recorded which). These receptor sequences come from a female donor with ankylosing spondylitis or in good health (not recorded which).

This clonotype was counted only a few times. The chain links TRBV5-5 to TRBJ1-5; a possible D gene is TRBD1 (5 bases). The length of the CDR3 is 16 residues. Trimming removed 0 bases at V and 3 bases at J, with 13 bases between. Germline V gene lookup returns CDR1 SGHKS and CDR2 YYEKEE (reference sequence). The CDR3 sequence: CASSLGGASSNQPQHF. For the CDR3, the DNA is TGTGCCAGCAGCTTGGGAGGGGCTTCTTCCAATCAGCCCCAGCATTTT.

There are many counts of this clonotype. The J gene is TRBJ2-3, the V gene TRBV2; 11 bases match TRBD2. Germline V gives CDR1 SNHLY, CDR2 FYNNEI. CDR3 length equals 14 residues. Trimming removed 7 bases from V and 5 bases from J; junction bases left unmatched: 5. As DNA, the CDR3 is TGTGCCAGCACCCCCGGACTAGCGGGAGATACGCAGTATTTT. This sequence encodes CASTPGLAGDTQYF.

The chain combines TRBV19 with TRBJ2-7; D possibly uses TRBD1 or TRBD2 (5 bases each). The CDR3 has 13 residues. V gave up 7 bases and J gave up 6 bases, with 16 bases separating them. Germline values: CDR1 LNHDA, CDR2 SQIVND (reference sequence). The CDR3: CASTGYQGSEQYF. The CDR3 DNA reads as TGTGCCAGTACGGGGTATCAGGGATCCGAGCAGTACTTC.

The table lists this clonotype with many counts. This chain links TRBV12-3 or TRBV12-4 with TRBJ2-6; D ambiguous. Trimming took 1 base from V and 14 from J, leaving 9 bases between them. The CDR3 length is 12 residues. The CDR3 coding sequence is TGTGCCAGCAGTTTAGGGACCCCGATCCTGACTTTC. Its protein product is CASSLGTPILTF.

This clonotype occurred many times. V usage is TRBV20-1 and J usage is TRBJ1-1; no definite D call. Germline V gives CDR1 DFQATT, CDR2 SNEGSKA (reference sequence). V was shortened by 2 bases and J by 0 bases, with 4 bases between the two germline ends. The CDR3 is 12 residues long. In DNA form, the CDR3 reads TGCAGTGCTAGACTACTGAACACTGAAGCTTTCTTT. Protein sequence: CSARLLNTEAFF.

V gene TRBV20-1 combines with J gene TRBJ2-2; the D gene is possibly TRBD2 (5 bases). V lost 0 bases to trimming and J lost 4 bases, with 12 bases between them. Germline lookup yields CDR1 DFQATT and CDR2 SNEGSKA (reference sequence). The CDR3 extends over 15 amino acids. As DNA, the CDR3 is TGCAGTGCTAGAGATGGCGCTAGCCCCACCGGGGAGCTGTTTTTT. Protein sequence: CSARDGASPTGELFF.

This clonotype was detected only a few times. The genes are TRBV20-1 and TRBJ2-2; D is unresolved. The CDR3 totals 14 residues. The V gene's germline CDR1 is DFQATT and CDR2 SNEGSKA (reference sequence). V gave up 6 bases and J gave up 2 bases, with 13 bases separating them. CDR3 sequence (DNA): TGCAGTGCCCCGGTGGGTACCAACACCGGGGAGCTGTTTTTT. Translated: CSAPVGTNTGELFF.

This clonotype was counted at least ten times. V and J are TRBV5-1 and TRBJ2-1, with D tentatively TRBD2 (5 bases). V lost 6 bases and J lost 0, with 13 bases in between. The CDR3 has 15 residues. CDR1 SGHRS and CDR2 YFSETQ come from the germline V gene. CDR3 in amino acids: CASTSGVGSYNEQFF. CDR3 nucleotides: TGCGCCAGCACGTCCGGGGTCGGCTCCTACAATGAGCAGTTCTTC.

This chain links TRBV6-1 with TRBJ1-2; D is uncertain. The germline V gene encodes CDR1 MNHNS and CDR2 SASEGT. Trimming cost V 8 bases and J 3 bases, with 19 bases left between them. The CDR3 contains 15 residues. This chain's CDR3 is CASCQLHSDDYGYTF. The CDR3 coding sequence is TGTGCCAGCTGTCAACTGCATAGTGACGACTATGGCTACACCTTC.